The 3 T cell receptor beta chains given below trace back to one sample, sequenced in a study of cytomegalovirus exposure and HLA in healthy donors. Amplification used 60 Vbeta primers and 13 Jbeta primers. The data were produced by immunoSEQ multiplex PCR, yet TCRdb's version contains in-frame clones alone and is incomplete. This sample has 80,000 or so clones, with about 64% found just once. Sequences were obtained from PBMCs. The source is a man younger than 40 in good health and CMV-seropositive.

The chain joins TRBV29-1 to TRBJ2-5, with 10 bases aligning to TRBD2. Germline V CDR1 and CDR2: SQVTM, ANQGSEA. V shed 3 bases, J shed 5 bases, and the junction held 9 bases outside the gene matches. This CDR3 contains 15 residues. CDR3 in amino acids: CSVEEKRGGRETQYF. The CDR3, as DNA: TGCAGCGTTGAGGAGAAGCGGGGGGGCCGGGAGACCCAGTACTTC.

The chain joins TRBV11-2 to TRBJ2-5; D is unclear. This CDR3 comprises 12 residues. Germline V gene data show CDR1 as SGHAT and CDR2 as FQNNGV. V lost 3 bases and J 4 bases, leaving 6 bases between the germline ends. CDR3 sequence reads: CASSLSGETQYF. In DNA form, the CDR3 reads TGTGCCAGCAGCTTGAGTGGAGAGACCCAGTACTTC. Full variable domain (missing parts from reference TRBV11-2 and TRBJ2-5): EAGVAQSPRYKIIEKRQSVAFWCNPISGHATLYWYQQILGQGPKLLIQFQNNGVVDDSQLPKDRFSAERLKGVDSTLKIQPAKLEDSAVYLCASSLSGETQYFGPGTRLLVL.

The V gene is TRBV11-3, the J gene TRBJ2-7, with 11 positions matching TRBD2. The junction had 5 bases not matched to a gene; V was cut back by 3 bases and J by 7 bases. This CDR3 contains 14 residues. CDR1 SGHNT and CDR2 YENEEA come from the germline V gene. As DNA, the CDR3 is TGTGCCAGCAGCTTTAGCGGGAGGGCGCAAGAGCAGTACTTC. It specifies CASSFSGRAQEQYF.